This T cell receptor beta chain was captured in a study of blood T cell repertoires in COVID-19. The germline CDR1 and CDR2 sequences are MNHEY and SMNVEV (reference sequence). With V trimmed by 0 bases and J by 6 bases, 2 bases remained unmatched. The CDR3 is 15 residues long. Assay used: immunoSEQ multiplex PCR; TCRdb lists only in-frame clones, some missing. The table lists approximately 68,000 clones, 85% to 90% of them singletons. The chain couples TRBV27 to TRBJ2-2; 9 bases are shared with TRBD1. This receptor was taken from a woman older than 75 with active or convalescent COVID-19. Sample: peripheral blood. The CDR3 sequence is CASSLSRQGAGELFF. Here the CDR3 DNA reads TGTGCCAGCAGTTTATCGAGACAGGGGGCCGGGGAGCTGTTTTTT.